The clone carrying this T cell receptor (beta chain) was counted at least ten times. The data are from a study of human T cells and chemical hapten exposure. Germline V CDR1 and CDR2: LGHDT, YNNKEL (reference sequence). The CDR3 is 13 amino acids. V lost 3 bases to trimming and J lost 4 bases, with 10 bases between them. TCRdb called the RACE reads again in MiXCR, with one record for every CDR3 protein. This table holds about 340,000 distinct CDR3 sequences, around 6.9% found once. Sample time point: patch test 1, 2 weeks after DPC sensitization. Treatment given: therapeutic diphenylcyclopropenone sensitization with weekly scalp DPC.

The chain recombines TRBV3-1 with TRBJ2-7; TRBD1 might be the D (5 bases). Material: whole blood, obtained in connection with sensitization to the hapten diphenylcyclopropenone (DPC). The receptor's source is a woman between 18 and 29 years old with alopecia areata. Some clones in this sample may be carry-over from other donors' samples. Here the CDR3 reads CASSQFAGYEQYF. The CDR3 nucleotides read TGTGCCAGCAGCCAGTTTGCAGGGTACGAGCAGTACTTC.